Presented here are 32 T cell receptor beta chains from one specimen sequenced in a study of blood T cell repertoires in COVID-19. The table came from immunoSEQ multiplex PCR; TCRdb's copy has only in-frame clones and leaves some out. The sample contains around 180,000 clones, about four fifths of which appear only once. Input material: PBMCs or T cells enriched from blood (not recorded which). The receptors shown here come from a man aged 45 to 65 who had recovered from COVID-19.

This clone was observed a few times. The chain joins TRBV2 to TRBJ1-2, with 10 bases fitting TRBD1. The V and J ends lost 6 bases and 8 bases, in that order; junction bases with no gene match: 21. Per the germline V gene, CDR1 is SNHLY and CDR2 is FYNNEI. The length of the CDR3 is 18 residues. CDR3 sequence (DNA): TGTGCCAGCAGGGGACAGGGGATTAGGCCCGAAGGGAACTGGGGCTACACCTTC. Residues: CASRGQGIRPEGNWGYTF.

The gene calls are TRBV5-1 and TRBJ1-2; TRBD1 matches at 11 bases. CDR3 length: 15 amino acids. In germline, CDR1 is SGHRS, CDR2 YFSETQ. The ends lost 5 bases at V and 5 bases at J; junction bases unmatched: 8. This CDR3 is CASRAGTGGSYGYTF. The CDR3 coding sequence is TGCGCCAGCAGGGCCGGGACAGGGGGAAGTTATGGCTACACCTTC.

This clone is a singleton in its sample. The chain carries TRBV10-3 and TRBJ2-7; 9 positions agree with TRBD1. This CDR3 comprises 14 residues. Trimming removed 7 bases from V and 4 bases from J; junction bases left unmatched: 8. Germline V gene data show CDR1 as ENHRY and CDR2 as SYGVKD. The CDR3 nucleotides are TGTGCCATCACCCCGGACAGGGGTGGGTACGAGCAGTACTTC. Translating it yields CAITPDRGGYEQYF.

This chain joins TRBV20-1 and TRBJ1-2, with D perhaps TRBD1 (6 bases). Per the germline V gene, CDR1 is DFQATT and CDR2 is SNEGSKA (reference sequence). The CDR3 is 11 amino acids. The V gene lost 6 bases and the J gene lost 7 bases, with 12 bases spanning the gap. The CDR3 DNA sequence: TGCAGTGCCCTTCGACAGGCTGGCTACACCTTC. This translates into CSALRQAGYTF.

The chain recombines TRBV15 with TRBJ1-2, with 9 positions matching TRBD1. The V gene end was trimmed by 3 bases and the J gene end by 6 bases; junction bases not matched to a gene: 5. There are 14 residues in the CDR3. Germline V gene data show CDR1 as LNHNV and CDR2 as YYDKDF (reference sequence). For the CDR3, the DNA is TGTGCCACCAGCAGCGACAGGGGGTTTAATGGCTACACCTTC. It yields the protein CATSSDRGFNGYTF.

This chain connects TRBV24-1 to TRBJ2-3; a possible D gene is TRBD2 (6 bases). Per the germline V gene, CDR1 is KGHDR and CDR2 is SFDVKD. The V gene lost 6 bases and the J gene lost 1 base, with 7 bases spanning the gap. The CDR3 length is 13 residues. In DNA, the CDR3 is TGTGCCACCAGTTGGGGGGGCACAGATACGCAGTATTTT. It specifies CATSWGGTDTQYF.

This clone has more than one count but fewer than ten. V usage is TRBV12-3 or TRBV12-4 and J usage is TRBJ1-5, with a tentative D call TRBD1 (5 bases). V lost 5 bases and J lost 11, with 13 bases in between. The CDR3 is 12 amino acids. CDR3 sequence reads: CASSASGRSQHF. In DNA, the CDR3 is TGTGCCAGCAGTGCCTCAGGGAGGTCCCAGCATTTT.

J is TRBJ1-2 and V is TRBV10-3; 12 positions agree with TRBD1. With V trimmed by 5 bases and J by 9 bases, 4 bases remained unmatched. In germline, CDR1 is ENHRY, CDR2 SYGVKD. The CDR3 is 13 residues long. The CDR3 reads CAISRGQGASYTF. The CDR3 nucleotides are TGTGCCATCAGTCGGGGACAGGGGGCCAGCTACACCTTC.

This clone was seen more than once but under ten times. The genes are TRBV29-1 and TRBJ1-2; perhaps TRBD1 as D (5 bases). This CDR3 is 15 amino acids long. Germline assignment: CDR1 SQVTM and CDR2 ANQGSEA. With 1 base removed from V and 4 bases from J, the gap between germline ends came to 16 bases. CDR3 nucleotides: TGCAGCGTTGAAGGGAGGGGCCTCGACTCCTATGGCTACACCTTC. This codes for CSVEGRGLDSYGYTF.

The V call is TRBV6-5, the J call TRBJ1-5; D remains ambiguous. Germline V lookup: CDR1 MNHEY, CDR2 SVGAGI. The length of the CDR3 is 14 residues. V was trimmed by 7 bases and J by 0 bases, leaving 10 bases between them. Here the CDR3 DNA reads TGTGCCAGCACACCCCTATATAGCAATCAGCCCCAGCATTTT. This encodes CASTPLYSNQPQHF.

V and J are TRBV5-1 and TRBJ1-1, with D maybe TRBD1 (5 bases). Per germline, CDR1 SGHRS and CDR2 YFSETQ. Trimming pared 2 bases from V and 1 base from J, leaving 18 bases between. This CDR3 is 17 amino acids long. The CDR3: CASSFISRGRGNTEAFF. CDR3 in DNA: TGCGCCAGCAGCTTCATTAGTAGGGGCCGAGGGAACACTGAAGCTTTCTTT.

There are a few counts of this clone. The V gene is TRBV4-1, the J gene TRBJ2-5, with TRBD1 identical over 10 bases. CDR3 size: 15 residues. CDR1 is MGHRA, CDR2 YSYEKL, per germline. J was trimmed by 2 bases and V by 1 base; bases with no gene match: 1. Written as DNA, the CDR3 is TGCGCCAGCAGCCAAGGGGACAGGGGACAAGAGACCCAGTACTTC. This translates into CASSQGDRGQETQYF.

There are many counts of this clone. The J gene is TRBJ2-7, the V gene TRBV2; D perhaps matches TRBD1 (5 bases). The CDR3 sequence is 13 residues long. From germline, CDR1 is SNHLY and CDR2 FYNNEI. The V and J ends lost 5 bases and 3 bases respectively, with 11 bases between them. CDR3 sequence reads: CASSLPDNYEQYF. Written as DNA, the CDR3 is TGTGCCAGCAGTTTGCCGGACAACTACGAGCAGTACTTC.

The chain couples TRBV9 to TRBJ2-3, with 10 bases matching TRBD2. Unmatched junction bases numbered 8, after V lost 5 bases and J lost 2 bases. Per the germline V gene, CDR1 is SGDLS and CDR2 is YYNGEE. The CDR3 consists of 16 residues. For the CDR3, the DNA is TGTGCCAGCAGTCGTAAACTAGCGGGGTTCACAGATACGCAGTATTTT. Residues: CASSRKLAGFTDTQYF.

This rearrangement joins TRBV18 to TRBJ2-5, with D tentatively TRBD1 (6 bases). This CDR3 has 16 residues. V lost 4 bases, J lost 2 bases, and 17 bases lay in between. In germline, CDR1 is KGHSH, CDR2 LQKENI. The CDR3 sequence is CASSRRPEGVQETQYF. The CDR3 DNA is TGTGCCAGCTCACGCCGTCCCGAGGGGGTTCAAGAGACCCAGTACTTC.

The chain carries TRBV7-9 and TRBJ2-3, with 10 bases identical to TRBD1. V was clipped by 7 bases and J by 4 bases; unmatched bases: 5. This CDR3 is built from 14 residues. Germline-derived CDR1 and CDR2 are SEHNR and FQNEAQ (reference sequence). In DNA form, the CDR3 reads TGTGCCAGCATTGGGACAGGGGTGGCAGATACGCAGTATTTT. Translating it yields CASIGTGVADTQYF.

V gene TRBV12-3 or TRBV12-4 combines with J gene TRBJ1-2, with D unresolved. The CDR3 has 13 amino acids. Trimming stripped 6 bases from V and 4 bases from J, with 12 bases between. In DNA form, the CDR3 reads TGTGCCAGCAGCCTGGAGAAGATCTATGGCTACACCTTC. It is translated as CASSLEKIYGYTF.

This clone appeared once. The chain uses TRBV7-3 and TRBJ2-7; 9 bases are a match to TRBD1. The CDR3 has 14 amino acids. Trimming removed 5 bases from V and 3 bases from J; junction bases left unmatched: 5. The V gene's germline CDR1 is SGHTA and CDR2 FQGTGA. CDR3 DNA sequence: TGTGCCAGCAGCCGCTGGGGACAGGGCTACGAGCAGTACTTC. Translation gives CASSRWGQGYEQYF.

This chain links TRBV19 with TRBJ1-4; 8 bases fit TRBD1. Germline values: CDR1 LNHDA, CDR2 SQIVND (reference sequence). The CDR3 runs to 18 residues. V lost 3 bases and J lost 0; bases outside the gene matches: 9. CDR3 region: CASSIRVRGRTTNEKLFF. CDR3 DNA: TGTGCCAGTAGTATTCGAGTCAGGGGGCGAACAACTAATGAAAAACTGTTTTTT.

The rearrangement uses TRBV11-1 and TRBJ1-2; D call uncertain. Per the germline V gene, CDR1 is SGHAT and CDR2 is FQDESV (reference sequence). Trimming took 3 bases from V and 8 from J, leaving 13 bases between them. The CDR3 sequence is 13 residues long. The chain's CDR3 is CASSLGTTGGYTF. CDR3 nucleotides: TGTGCCAGCAGCTTGGGCACAACGGGGGGCTACACCTTC. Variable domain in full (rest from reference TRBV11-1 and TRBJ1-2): EAEVAQSPRYKITEKSQAVAFWCDPISGHATLYWYRQILGQGPELLVQFQDESVVDDSQLPKDRFSAERLKGVDSTLKIQPAELGDSAMYLCASSLGTTGGYTFGSGTRLTVV.

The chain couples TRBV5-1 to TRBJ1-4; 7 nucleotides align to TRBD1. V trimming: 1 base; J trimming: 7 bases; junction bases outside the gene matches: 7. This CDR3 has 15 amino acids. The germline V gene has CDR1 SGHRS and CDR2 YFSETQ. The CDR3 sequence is CASSLYDRAREKLFF. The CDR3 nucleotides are TGCGCCAGCAGCTTGTATGACAGGGCGCGTGAAAAACTGTTTTTT.

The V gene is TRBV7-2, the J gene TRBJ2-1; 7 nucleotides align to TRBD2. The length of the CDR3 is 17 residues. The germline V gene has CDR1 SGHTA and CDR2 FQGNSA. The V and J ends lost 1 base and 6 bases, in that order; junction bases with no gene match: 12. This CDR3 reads CASSLELAGWGGNEQFF. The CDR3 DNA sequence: TGTGCCAGCAGCTTAGAGCTGGCAGGCTGGGGGGGCAATGAGCAGTTCTTC.

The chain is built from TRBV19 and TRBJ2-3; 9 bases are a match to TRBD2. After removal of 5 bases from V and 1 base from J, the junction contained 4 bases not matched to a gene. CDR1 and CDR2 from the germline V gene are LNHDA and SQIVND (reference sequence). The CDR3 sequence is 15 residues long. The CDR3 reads CASSRGGGGTDTQYF. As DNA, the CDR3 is TGTGCCAGTAGTCGCGGCGGGGGGGGCACAGATACGCAGTATTTT. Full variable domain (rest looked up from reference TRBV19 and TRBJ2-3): DGGITQSPKYLFRKEGQNVTLSCEQNLNHDAMYWYRQDPGQGLRLIYYSQIVNDFQKGDIAEGYSVSREKKESFPLTVTSAQKNPTAFYLCASSRGGGGTDTQYFGPGTRLTVL.

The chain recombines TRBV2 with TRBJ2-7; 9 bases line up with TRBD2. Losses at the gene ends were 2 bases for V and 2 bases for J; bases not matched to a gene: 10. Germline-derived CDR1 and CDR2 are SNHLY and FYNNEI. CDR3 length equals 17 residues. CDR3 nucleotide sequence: TGTGCCAGCAGTGAACCAGCGGGGGGCTCAACTACCTACGAGCAGTACTTC. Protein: CASSEPAGGSTTYEQYF.

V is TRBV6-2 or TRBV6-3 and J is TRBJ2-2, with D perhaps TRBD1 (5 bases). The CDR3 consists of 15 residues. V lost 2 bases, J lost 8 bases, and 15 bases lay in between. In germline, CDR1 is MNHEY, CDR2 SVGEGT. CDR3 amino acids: CASSYPRQGRGELFF. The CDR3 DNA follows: TGTGCCAGCAGTTACCCCCGGCAGGGCAGAGGGGAGCTGTTTTTT.

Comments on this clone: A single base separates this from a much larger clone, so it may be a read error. CDR3 nucleotides: TGTGCCAGCAGCCAAGGGCGGGGGGGCCAAGAGACCCAGTACTTC. It is translated as CASSQGRGGQETQYF. The V and J genes are TRBV4-2 and TRBJ2-5; 9 nucleotides line up with TRBD2. The trim removed 1 base at V and 1 base at J, leaving 1 base unmatched. Per the germline V gene, CDR1 is LGHNA and CDR2 is YNFKEQ. The CDR3 loop spans 15 amino acids.

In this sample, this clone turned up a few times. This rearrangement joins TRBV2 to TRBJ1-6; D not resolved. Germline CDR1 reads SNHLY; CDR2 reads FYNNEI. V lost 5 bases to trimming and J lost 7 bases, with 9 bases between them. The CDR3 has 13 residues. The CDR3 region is CASSNWANSPLHF. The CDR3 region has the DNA TGTGCCAGCAGTAATTGGGCGAATTCACCCCTCCACTTT.

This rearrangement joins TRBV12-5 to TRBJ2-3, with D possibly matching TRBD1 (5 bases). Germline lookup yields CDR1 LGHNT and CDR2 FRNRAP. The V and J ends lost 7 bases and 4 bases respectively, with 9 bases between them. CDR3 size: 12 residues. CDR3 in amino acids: CASAREADTQYF. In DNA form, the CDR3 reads TGTGCTAGTGCCAGGGAAGCAGATACGCAGTATTTT.

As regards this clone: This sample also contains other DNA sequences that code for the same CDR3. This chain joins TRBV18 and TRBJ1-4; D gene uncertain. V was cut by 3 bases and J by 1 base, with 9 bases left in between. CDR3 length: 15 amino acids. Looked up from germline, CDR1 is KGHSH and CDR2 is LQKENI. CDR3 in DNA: TGTGCCAGCTCACCCCGAGAGGGAACTAATGAAAAACTGTTTTTT. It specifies CASSPREGTNEKLFF.

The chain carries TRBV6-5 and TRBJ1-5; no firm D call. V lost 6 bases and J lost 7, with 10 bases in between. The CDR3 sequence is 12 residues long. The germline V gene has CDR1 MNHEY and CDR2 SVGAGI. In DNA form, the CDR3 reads TGTGCCAGCAGGACCGGCGGACAGCCCCAGCATTTT. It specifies CASRTGGQPQHF.

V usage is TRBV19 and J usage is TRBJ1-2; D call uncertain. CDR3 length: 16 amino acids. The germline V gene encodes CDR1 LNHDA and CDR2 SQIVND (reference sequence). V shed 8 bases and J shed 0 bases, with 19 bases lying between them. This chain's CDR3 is CASERFGRTSNYGYTF. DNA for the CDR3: TGTGCCAGTGAGAGATTTGGGAGGACTTCTAACTATGGCTACACCTTC.

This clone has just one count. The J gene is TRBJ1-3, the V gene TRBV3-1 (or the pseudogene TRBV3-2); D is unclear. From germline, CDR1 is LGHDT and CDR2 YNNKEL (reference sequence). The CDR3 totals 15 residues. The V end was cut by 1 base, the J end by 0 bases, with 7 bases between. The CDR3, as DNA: TGTGCCAGCAGCCAAGCCCCCAGCTCTGGAAACACCATATATTTT. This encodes CASSQAPSSGNTIYF.